These T cell receptor beta chains were read from a single sample in a study of cytomegalovirus exposure and HLA in healthy donors. Repertoires were generated with immunoSEQ multiplex PCR, while TCRdb's copy carries only in-frame clones and drops some. The sample has about 140,000 clones, under 80% seen once. Sequencing was done on a sample of PBMCs. Source of these receptors: a male donor in good health and CMV-seronegative. The CDR3 runs from the conserved cysteine through the conserved F or W. A D gene is named only where the DNA matches it firmly. Size values are once, few and many counts, or a class for expanded clones, and some rows have none.

>TRBV7-8|few|.|TRBJ1-3
TGTGCCAGCAGCTTAGGACCCGGCCTAGTGAACACCATATATTTT
CASSLGPGLVNTIYF
>TRBV19|.|.|TRBJ2-5
TGTGCCAGTAGTACCCGGGAGCTACCTCAAGAGACCCAGTACTTC
CASSTRELPQETQYF
>TRBV5-1|few|TRBD1|TRBJ1-3
TGCGCCAGCAGGGTGGAGGGGGCGTCGGGAAACACCATATATTTT
CASRVEGASGNTIYF
>TRBV15|.|TRBD1|TRBJ2-7
TGTGCCACCAGCAGGGGGGACAGCTACGAGCAGTACTTC
CATSRGDSYEQYF
>TRBV11-1|.|TRBD2|TRBJ2-5
TGTGCCAGCAGCAAGGGACTAGCGGGGGGCTCACTGGAGACCCAGTACTTC
CASSKGLAGGSLETQYF
>TRBV19|.|.|TRBJ1-1
TGTGCCAGTATCCTAGGTCAGGGGCCAACTGAAGCTTTCTTT
CASILGQGPTEAFF
>TRBV19|.|.|TRBJ2-5
TGTGCCAGTAGTATCGGCAGGGGAGAGACCCAGTACTTC
CASSIGRGETQYF
>TRBV19|.|.|TRBJ2-1
TGTGCCAGTAACAGGGACCCTTTTGATGAGCAGTTCTTC
CASNRDPFDEQFF
>TRBV30|.|.|TRBJ1-4
TGTGCCTGGAGTGGGGGGGAGGGTGAAAAACTGTTTTTT
CAWSGGEGEKLFF
>TRBV19|once|.|TRBJ2-7
TGTGCCAGTAGTGCGAGCGCGGGGGCCGCCTACGAGCAGTACTTC
CASSASAGAAYEQYF
>TRBV10-3|.|TRBD1|TRBJ2-2
TGTGCCATCAGTGAGACAGGGGGCTACGGAACCGGGGAGCTGTTTTTT
CAISETGGYGTGELFF
>TRBV10-1|.|.|TRBJ2-7
TGCGCCAGCAGTGAGCGGACGACAGGCCGCGAGCAGTACTTC
CASSERTTGREQYF
>TRBV7-9|.|.|TRBJ2-5
TGTGCCAGCAGCCCGAGGGCGGGGGCTCAAGAGACCCAGTACTTC
CASSPRAGAQETQYF
>TRBV5-1|.|.|TRBJ1-1
TGCGCCAGCAGCCGGGACACCAATTCGAACACTGAAGCTTTCTTT
CASSRDTNSNTEAFF
>TRBV25-1|few|.|TRBJ2-1
TGTGCCAGCAGTGAACAGGGATACAATGAGCAGTTCTTC
CASSEQGYNEQFF
>TRBV30|.|.|TRBJ1-4
TGTGCCTGCACCGGGAGAGGTACAACTAATGAAAAACTGTTTTTT
CACTGRGTTNEKLFF
>TRBV5-6|.|.|TRBJ2-1
TGTGCCAGCAAGGCGGGGACGCTCCTATACAATGAGCAGTTCTTC
CASKAGTLLYNEQFF
>TRBV29-1|.|.|TRBJ2-1
TGCAGCGTTGAGGACCGGAGGAGGAGCTCCTACAATGAGCAGTTCTTC
CSVEDRRRSSYNEQFF
>TRBV28|.|.|TRBJ2-7
TGTGCCAGCTCCACCGGGACAAGTATCTACGAGCAGTACTTC
CASSTGTSIYEQYF
>TRBV30|.|TRBD1|TRBJ2-7
TGTGCCTGGAAACCGGGACAGCCTTTTGAGCAGTACTTC
CAWKPGQPFEQYF
>TRBV5-4|.|TRBD1|TRBJ2-7
TGTGCCAGCAGCTTAAATTTGGGACAGATCAACTACGAGCAGTACTTC
CASSLNLGQINYEQYF
>TRBV9|.|.|TRBJ1-5
TGTGCCAGCAGCAGGACAGACCTGAATCAGCCCCAGCATTTT
CASSRTDLNQPQHF
>TRBV27|.|.|TRBJ2-7
TGTGCCAGCAGTTTAATAGGGGTCGGTTCCTACGAGCAGTACTTC
CASSLIGVGSYEQYF
>TRBV27|.|TRBD1|TRBJ1-2
TGTGCCAGCAGTTTATCCGGGACAGGGGGCGTTTGGGGCTACACCTTC
CASSLSGTGGVWGYTF
>TRBV19|.|.|TRBJ1-1
TGTGCCAGTAGTATAGGGGGAGTCCCCACTGAAGCTTTCTTT
CASSIGGVPTEAFF
>TRBV30|.|TRBD2|TRBJ2-5
TGTGCCTGGAGTCCAACACTGGGAGGGGAGACCCAGTACTTC
CAWSPTLGGETQYF
>TRBV29-1|.|TRBD1|TRBJ1-5
TGCAGCGTTAGAAGGGGGCTCAATCAGCCCCAGCATTTT
CSVRRGLNQPQHF
>TRBV6-5|.|TRBD1|TRBJ1-2
TGTGCCAGCAGTTACCAAGGGACAGGGGTCCCCTATGGCTACACCTTC
CASSYQGTGVPYGYTF
>TRBV6-5|.|TRBD1|TRBJ2-2
TGTGCCAGCACCTGGACAGGGACGAACACCGGGGAGCTGTTTTTT
CASTWTGTNTGELFF
>TRBV5-6|few|TRBD2|TRBJ2-7
TGTGCCAGCAGCCCGGGCGGGACTAGGATTTTTGGGCAGTACTTC
CASSPGGTRIFGQYF
>TRBV10-3|.|TRBD2|TRBJ2-5
TGTGCCACCCCTACGTCGGGGGGGAGTTTGGGAGAGACCCAGTACTTC
CATPTSGGSLGETQYF
>TRBV11-2|.|.|TRBJ1-3
TGTGCCAGCAGCTTCCCCACAGGGATATCTGGAAACACCATATATTTT
CASSFPTGISGNTIYF
>TRBV25-1|.|TRBD1|TRBJ2-1
TGTGCCAGCAGTGGACTCAAACAGGGGAAGGGCTCGGATGAGCAGTTCTTC
CASSGLKQGKGSDEQFF
>TRBV28|.|.|TRBJ1-2
TGTGCCAGCAGTTTGAGGGGAGGGAGCTATGGCTACACCTTC
CASSLRGGSYGYTF
>TRBV7-3|.|.|TRBJ2-1
TGTGCCAGCAGCTTGTACTACAATGAGCAGTTCTTC
CASSLYYNEQFF
>TRBV7-2|.|.|TRBJ2-4
TGTGCCAGCAGCCAATCTCGGTCTGCAGCCAAAAACATTCAGTACTTC
CASSQSRSAAKNIQYF
>TRBV2|.|.|TRBJ2-1
TGTGCCAGCAATAGGGGGTTTTCCTACAATGAGCAGTTCTTC
CASNRGFSYNEQFF
>TRBV18|once|.|TRBJ2-5
TGTGCCAGCTCACTCCTCCAAGAGACCCAGTACTTC
CASSLLQETQYF
>TRBV6-5|.|.|TRBJ1-5
TGTGCCAGCAGTTACTCGCGGGGGATCGACGGGGGGCCCCAGCATTTT
CASSYSRGIDGGPQHF
>TRBV6-4|.|.|TRBJ1-1
TGTGCCAGCAGTCCAGGGTCTCCACTTGAAGCTTTCTTT
CASSPGSPLEAFF
>TRBV5-6|few|TRBD1|TRBJ1-2
TGTGCCAGCAGCCTCGGACAGGAGTATGGCTACACCTTC
CASSLGQEYGYTF
>TRBV6-5|.|TRBD1|TRBJ2-7
TGTGCCAGCCATCCGGGACAGGGGACCTACGAGCAGTACTTC
CASHPGQGTYEQYF
>TRBV5-1|few|TRBD1|TRBJ1-2
TGCGCCAGCACGGAATGGACAGGGGGCGGAGATGGCTACACCTTC
CASTEWTGGGDGYTF
>TRBV4-1|.|TRBD1|TRBJ1-2
TGCGCCAGCAGCCAAGATGGGCAGGGGGCCAATAACTATGGCTACACCTTC
CASSQDGQGANNYGYTF
>TRBV2|.|.|TRBJ2-5
TGTGCCAGTACCAGGGGAGAGCTGGAGACCCAGTACTTC
CASTRGELETQYF
>TRBV5-1|.|.|TRBJ1-1
TGCGCCAGCAGCGCTGTGGGGGCTGAGAACACTGAAGCTTTCTTT
CASSAVGAENTEAFF
>TRBV7-6|.|.|TRBJ1-1
TGTGCCAGCAGTCTCACAGAGGGTCCGTCCACTGAAGCTTTCTTT
CASSLTEGPSTEAFF
>TRBV10-3|few|TRBD1|TRBJ2-6
TGTGCCACTGCTGGGACAGGGGGCAGTGGGGCCAACGTCCTGACTTTC
CATAGTGGSGANVLTF
>TRBV29-1|.|TRBD1|TRBJ1-2
TGCAGCGCCGGGACAGGGGGTGGCTACACCTTC
CSAGTGGGYTF
>TRBV29-1|few|TRBD2|TRBJ2-1
TGCAGCGTTGGGTCAGCGGGAGGTGAGCAGTTCTTC
CSVGSAGGEQFF
>TRBV27|.|.|TRBJ1-1
TGTGCCAGCAGTTTAGGGGCACCCACTGAAGCTTTCTTT
CASSLGAPTEAFF
>TRBV5-6|.|.|TRBJ1-3
TGTGCCAGCAGCTCTATTGACAGGCTCACTGGAAACACCATATATTTT
CASSSIDRLTGNTIYF
>TRBV10-3|.|TRBD1|TRBJ1-2
TGTGCCATCAAAAACCGGGACAGGGTAGGGTGCTACACCTTC
CAIKNRDRVGCYTF
>TRBV7-3|.|.|TRBJ2-2
TGTGCCAGCAGCCCCCCGACCGGGGAGCTGTTTTTT
CASSPPTGELFF